This TCR beta chain was recorded in a study of T-cell memory formation after mild COVID-19. A single record per CDR3 protein comes from TCRdb applying MiXCR to the 5' RACE reads. The data contain 350,000 to 450,000 distinct CDR3 sequences, approximately 27% of them singletons. CDR1 is SEHNR, CDR2 FQNEAQ, per germline (reference sequence). The CDR3 runs to 15 residues. Trimming pared 0 bases from V and 0 bases from J, leaving 7 bases between. This clonotype was counted only a few times. V is TRBV7-9 and J is TRBJ2-3; D is unresolved. The TCR was taken from an adult woman who had mild COVID-19 (a few samples of this study predate the infection). Cell type and time point are not known. Input material: PBMCs or a T cell subset sorted from them (not recorded which). In nucleotides, the CDR3 is TGTGCCAGCAGCTTAGCTCTACCTAGCACAGATACGCAGTATTTT. Translating it yields CASSLALPSTDTQYF. The complete variable domain, with remaining parts taken from reference TRBV7-9 and TRBJ2-3, reads DTGVSQNPRHKITKRGQNVTFRCDPISEHNRLYWYRQTLGQGPEFLTYFQNEAQLEKSRLLSDRFSAERPKGSFSTLEIQRTEQGDSAMYLCASSLALPSTDTQYFGPGTRLTVL.